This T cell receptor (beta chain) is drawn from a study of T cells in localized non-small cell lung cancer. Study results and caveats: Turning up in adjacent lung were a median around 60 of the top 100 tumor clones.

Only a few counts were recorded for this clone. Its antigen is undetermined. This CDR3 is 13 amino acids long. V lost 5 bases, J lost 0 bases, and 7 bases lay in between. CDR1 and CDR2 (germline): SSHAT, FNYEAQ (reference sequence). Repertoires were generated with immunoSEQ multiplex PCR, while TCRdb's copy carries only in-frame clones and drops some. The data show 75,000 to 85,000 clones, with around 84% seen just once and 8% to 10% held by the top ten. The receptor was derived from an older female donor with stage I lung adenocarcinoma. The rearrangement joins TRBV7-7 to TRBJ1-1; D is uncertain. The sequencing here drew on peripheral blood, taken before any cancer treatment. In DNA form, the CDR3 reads TGTGCCAGCAGCCCGGGGTTGAACACTGAAGCTTTCTTT. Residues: CASSPGLNTEAFF.